This is a list of T cell receptor beta chains from one sample in a study of early T cells in non-severe SARS-CoV-2 infection. TCRdb re-analysed the 5' RACE reads in MiXCR, keeping a single row per CDR3 protein. The table lists under 30,000 distinct CDR3 sequences, roughly 4.3% of them singletons. The sequenced sample was whole blood. The receptors shown here come from an adult who was a healthcare worker with PCR-confirmed SARS-CoV-2 infection or an uninfected control (not recorded which). The CDR3 runs from the conserved cysteine through the conserved F or W. The order of the fields is J gene, V gene, clone size, D gene, CDR3 protein, CDR3 DNA. The D gene is left open where the match is weak. Rows may omit the clone size; those that give it use once, few, many or a size class.

j_call: TRBJ2-6
v_call: TRBV19
clone_size: NA
d_call: NA
cdr3_aa: CASSLRTGGANVLTF
cdr3_nt: TGTGCCAGTAGTCTTAGGACCGGCGGGGCCAACGTCCTGACTTTC

j_call: TRBJ2-1
v_call: TRBV19
clone_size: many
d_call: TRBD2
cdr3_aa: CASSREPGLAGVHEQFF
cdr3_nt: TGTGCCAGTAGCCGGGAACCGGGACTAGCGGGAGTACATGAGCAGTTCTTC

j_call: TRBJ2-2
v_call: TRBV7-3
clone_size: many
d_call: NA
cdr3_aa: CASSAQADTGELFF
cdr3_nt: TGTGCCAGCAGCGCACAAGCGGACACCGGGGAGCTGTTTTTT

j_call: TRBJ2-3
v_call: TRBV7-8
clone_size: few
d_call: NA
cdr3_aa: CASSFSPNWQSPDTQYF
cdr3_nt: TGTGCCAGCAGCTTTTCACCCAATTGGCAGTCCCCAGATACGCAGTATTTT

j_call: TRBJ1-2
v_call: TRBV10-2
clone_size: few
d_call: NA
cdr3_aa: CASSEGGDYGYTF
cdr3_nt: TGCGCCAGCAGTGAGGGCGGGGACTATGGCTACACCTTC

j_call: TRBJ2-2
v_call: TRBV11-3
clone_size: many
d_call: NA
cdr3_aa: CASSRYTGELFF
cdr3_nt: TGTGCCAGCAGCAGGTACACCGGGGAGCTGTTTTTT

j_call: TRBJ2-1
v_call: TRBV4-3
clone_size: NA
d_call: NA
cdr3_aa: CASSQEQTREQFF
cdr3_nt: TGCGCCAGCAGCCAAGAGCAGACACGTGAGCAGTTCTTC

j_call: TRBJ2-1
v_call: TRBV14
clone_size: many
d_call: TRBD2
cdr3_aa: CASSQGLAGVGHEQFF
cdr3_nt: TGTGCCAGCAGCCAAGGCCTAGCGGGAGTGGGCCATGAGCAGTTCTTC

j_call: TRBJ2-3
v_call: TRBV29-1
clone_size: many
d_call: NA
cdr3_aa: CSTRLSDTQYF
cdr3_nt: TGCAGCACCCGCCTGTCAGATACGCAGTATTTT

j_call: TRBJ2-2
v_call: TRBV5-1
clone_size: few
d_call: NA
cdr3_aa: CASRATANTGELFF
cdr3_nt: TGCGCCAGCAGGGCTACAGCGAACACCGGGGAGCTGTTTTTT

j_call: TRBJ2-1
v_call: TRBV5-1
clone_size: NA
d_call: TRBD2
cdr3_aa: CASSPGTSSNEQFF
cdr3_nt: TGCGCCAGCAGCCCCGGGACTAGCAGCAATGAGCAGTTCTTC

j_call: TRBJ2-7
v_call: TRBV20-1
clone_size: few
d_call: NA
cdr3_aa: CSALSGRSPYEQYF
cdr3_nt: TGCAGCGCGCTTTCTGGCCGCTCTCCCTACGAGCAGTACTTC

j_call: TRBJ2-1
v_call: TRBV5-4
clone_size: many
d_call: NA
cdr3_aa: CASSLDGSSYNEQFF
cdr3_nt: TGTGCCAGCAGCTTGGATGGGAGCTCCTACAATGAGCAGTTCTTC

j_call: TRBJ1-3
v_call: TRBV11-2
clone_size: NA
d_call: NA
cdr3_aa: CASSLVGGSGNTIYF
cdr3_nt: TGTGCCAGCAGCTTAGTTGGAGGATCTGGAAACACCATATATTTT

j_call: TRBJ1-5
v_call: TRBV6-2/TRBV6-3
clone_size: many
d_call: NA
cdr3_aa: CASRLQVLGSNQPQHF
cdr3_nt: TGTGCCAGCAGACTCCAGGTCCTGGGTAGCAATCAGCCCCAGCATTTT

j_call: TRBJ2-5
v_call: TRBV9
clone_size: NA
d_call: TRBD2
cdr3_aa: CASSYGTSGMETQYF
cdr3_nt: TGTGCCAGCAGCTATGGGACTAGCGGGATGGAGACCCAGTACTTC

j_call: TRBJ2-7
v_call: TRBV11-2
clone_size: NA
d_call: TRBD2
cdr3_aa: CASGEAGYEQYF
cdr3_nt: TGTGCCAGCGGCGAAGCGGGGTACGAGCAGTACTTC

j_call: TRBJ1-6
v_call: TRBV5-5
clone_size: many
d_call: NA
cdr3_aa: CASSLGDGAGETLHF
cdr3_nt: TGTGCCAGCAGCTTGGGAGACGGAGCGGGGGAGACCCTCCACTTT

j_call: TRBJ2-5
v_call: TRBV7-9
clone_size: NA
d_call: NA
cdr3_aa: CASSHDAKTQYF
cdr3_nt: TGTGCCAGCAGCCATGATGCGAAGACCCAGTACTTC

j_call: TRBJ2-4
v_call: TRBV12-3/TRBV12-4
clone_size: many
d_call: NA
cdr3_aa: CASSLDRDLAKNIQYF
cdr3_nt: TGTGCCAGCAGTTTGGACAGAGATTTAGCCAAAAACATTCAGTACTTC

j_call: TRBJ2-7
v_call: TRBV6-1
clone_size: many
d_call: NA
cdr3_aa: CASSEGVYEQYF
cdr3_nt: TGTGCCAGCAGCGAGGGCGTCTACGAGCAGTACTTC

j_call: TRBJ1-4
v_call: TRBV7-9
clone_size: many
d_call: TRBD1
cdr3_aa: CASSSTGFGEKLFF
cdr3_nt: TGTGCCAGCAGCTCGACAGGGTTTGGTGAAAAACTGTTTTTT

j_call: TRBJ2-1
v_call: TRBV6-2/TRBV6-3
clone_size: many
d_call: NA
cdr3_aa: CASSSLSGGLSYNEQFF
cdr3_nt: TGTGCCAGCAGCTCGTTGTCCGGAGGACTCTCCTACAATGAGCAGTTCTTC

j_call: TRBJ2-3
v_call: TRBV18
clone_size: many
d_call: NA
cdr3_aa: CASSPLTGSTDTQYF
cdr3_nt: TGTGCCAGCTCACCTCTGACGGGAAGCACAGATACGCAGTATTTT

j_call: TRBJ2-5
v_call: TRBV20-1
clone_size: few
d_call: TRBD2
cdr3_aa: CSAPTSGEETQYF
cdr3_nt: TGCAGTGCCCCGACTAGCGGGGAAGAGACCCAGTACTTC

j_call: TRBJ1-1
v_call: TRBV18
clone_size: few
d_call: NA
cdr3_aa: CASSTRGAQTEAFF
cdr3_nt: TGTGCCAGCTCGACGAGGGGGGCGCAAACTGAAGCTTTCTTT

j_call: TRBJ1-1
v_call: TRBV20-1
clone_size: NA
d_call: TRBD1
cdr3_aa: CSAPNPRTGNTEAFF
cdr3_nt: TGCAGTGCTCCCAACCCTCGGACAGGGAATACTGAAGCTTTCTTT

j_call: TRBJ2-6
v_call: TRBV11-2
clone_size: few
d_call: NA
cdr3_aa: CASSLNGFSGANVLTF
cdr3_nt: TGTGCCAGCAGCTTAAACGGATTCTCTGGGGCCAACGTCCTGACTTTC

j_call: TRBJ2-3
v_call: TRBV7-9
clone_size: many
d_call: TRBD2
cdr3_aa: CASSLNSGSMADTQYF
cdr3_nt: TGTGCCAGCAGCTTGAATAGCGGGAGTATGGCAGATACGCAGTATTTT

j_call: TRBJ2-1
v_call: TRBV11-1
clone_size: many
d_call: NA
cdr3_aa: CASSLGSNEQFF
cdr3_nt: TGTGCCAGCAGCTTAGGAAGTAATGAGCAGTTCTTC

j_call: TRBJ2-4
v_call: TRBV20-1
clone_size: medium-sized
d_call: TRBD2
cdr3_aa: CSARDPREASGAGGKNIQYF
cdr3_nt: TGCAGTGCTAGAGATCCGAGGGAGGCTAGCGGGGCCGGGGGCAAAAACATTCAGTACTTC

j_call: TRBJ2-2
v_call: TRBV7-6
clone_size: many
d_call: NA
cdr3_aa: CASGRLNTGELFF
cdr3_nt: TGTGCCAGCGGGCGATTAAACACCGGGGAGCTGTTTTTT

j_call: TRBJ1-5
v_call: TRBV6-1
clone_size: many
d_call: NA
cdr3_aa: CASSERGGAGQPQHF
cdr3_nt: TGTGCCAGCAGCGAACGGGGCGGTGCCGGTCAGCCCCAGCATTTT

j_call: TRBJ1-2
v_call: TRBV12-3/TRBV12-4
clone_size: few
d_call: NA
cdr3_aa: CASSLSQGYGYTF
cdr3_nt: TGTGCCAGCAGTTTATCACAGGGCTATGGCTACACCTTC

j_call: TRBJ2-4
v_call: TRBV2
clone_size: NA
d_call: NA
cdr3_aa: CASKEGSDIQYF
cdr3_nt: TGTGCCAGCAAGGAGGGTAGTGACATTCAGTACTTC

j_call: TRBJ1-4
v_call: TRBV7-9
clone_size: NA
d_call: NA
cdr3_aa: CASSLYGGDEKLFF
cdr3_nt: TGTGCCAGCAGCTTATATGGGGGTGACGAAAAACTGTTTTTT

j_call: TRBJ1-2
v_call: TRBV29-1
clone_size: many
d_call: TRBD1
cdr3_aa: CSVGQGPAGYTF
cdr3_nt: TGCAGCGTTGGACAGGGGCCAGCTGGCTACACCTTC

j_call: TRBJ2-2
v_call: TRBV4-2
clone_size: few
d_call: TRBD2
cdr3_aa: CASSHGTTRSGELFF
cdr3_nt: TGTGCCAGCAGCCACGGGACTACTCGATCCGGGGAGCTGTTTTTT

j_call: TRBJ2-1
v_call: TRBV19
clone_size: many
d_call: TRBD2
cdr3_aa: CASSIEGLAGSFDEQFF
cdr3_nt: TGTGCCAGTAGTATAGAAGGGCTAGCGGGGAGTTTCGATGAGCAGTTCTTC